Each of the 2 T cell receptor beta chains below was sequenced from the same sample in a study of blood T cell repertoires in COVID-19. This table comes from immunoSEQ multiplex PCR, and its TCRdb copy is limited to in-frame clones, with some not included. Here the sample spans some 140,000 clones, 65% to 80% being singletons. Sequences were obtained from peripheral blood. The receptor source for this set is an elderly man with acute or convalescent COVID-19.

This rearrangement joins TRBV7-8 to TRBJ2-1; 8 bases align to TRBD1. V lost 1 base and J lost 3; bases outside the gene matches: 5. Germline loops: CDR1 SGHVS, CDR2 FQNEAQ. CDR3 length: 16 residues. The CDR3 DNA is TGTGCCAGCAGCTTAGGGACAGGGATGTTCTACAATGAGCAGTTCTTC. It encodes CASSLGTGMFYNEQFF.

The chain employs TRBV5-1 and TRBJ2-2; 8 bases line up with TRBD2. Per the germline V gene, CDR1 is SGHRS and CDR2 is YFSETQ. With V trimmed by 3 bases and J by 4 bases, 8 bases remained unmatched. This CDR3 spans 16 amino acids. The CDR3 region is CASSWGLGLATGELFF. The CDR3 DNA reads as TGCGCCAGCAGCTGGGGCCTAGGACTAGCCACCGGGGAGCTGTTTTTT.